The subject of this entry is one TCR beta chain. The antigen it recognizes is unknown. No much larger clone is present one base from it, and per-base qualities are unavailable. The data derive from a study of T-cell memory formation after mild COVID-19 (dated by TCRdb to about 2021). With regard to the full study: TCR sequence clusters from the two donors were largely donor specific. Longitudinal TCRalpha and TCRbeta repertoire sequencing tracked T-cell clones expanding and contracting after mild COVID-19 in two donors. The cohort comprised two young, previously healthy adult volunteers, one female and one male.

The sequencer listed for this sample is Illumina NovaSeq 6000. Using 5'RACE with constant-segment primers, TCRalpha and TCRbeta cDNA libraries were constructed, with sample barcodes and unique molecular identifiers added in the process. RNA was extracted from every sample with Trizol reagent. Library amplification was performed in two PCR steps, and a second sample barcode and Illumina TruSeq adapters were introduced in the second step. The libraries were sequenced on an Illumina NovaSeq using 2 x 150 bp paired-end reads. In the authors' own workflow: With migec v1.2.7, reads were demultiplexed and then collapsed into UMI-guided consensus sequences. Using mixcr v2.1.11, the UMI consensuses were aligned to TRA and TRB V and J templates and assembled into clonotypes. Expanded or contracted clonotypes were those called significant by both edgeR and NoisET, with noise models trained on biological replicates. For edgeR calls, the thresholds were a false discovery rate-adjusted p below 0.01 and a log2 fold-change of 1. PCA with hierarchical clustering of max-normalized trajectories of the 1000 most abundant clonotypes was used as exploratory dynamics analysis. Separately sequenced CD4+ and CD8+ repertoires were used to assign a CD4 or CD8 phenotype to each responding clone. The raw public reads went through TCRdb reprocessing: fastp at Q25, MiXCR clone calling, in-frame beta chains kept. Every distinct CDR3 protein forms one entry, paired with its most common genes and DNA. The V and J calls, along with clone size, are taken from TCRdb and not from the paper's own processing. Counted in this sample were more than 70,000 distinct CDR3 sequences; about 15% of them appeared once. The leading ten clones occupy around 29% of the sample.

PBMCs were isolated by Ficoll-Paque density gradient centrifugation. As encoded in the germline V gene, CDR1 is SGDLS while CDR2 is YYNGEE. The CDR3, from cysteine to phenylalanine, totals 17 residues. Kept here is only the CDR3 DNA, which spans 51 bases and is read in frame from base 1. Between the V and J ends, shortened by 0 bases and 1 base respectively, the junction contains 17 bases. General findings and caveats noted by the study authors: The study covered only two mild cases, and larger cohorts including severe cases with pre-infection samples were considered necessary. Some responding clones were detected in pre-infection memory, suggesting pre-existing cross-reactive memory T cells joined the SARS-CoV-2 response. SARS-CoV-2 specificity was not confirmed for the second-wave clones peaking on day 37. Balanced CD4/CD8 phenotypes were observed for clones contracting from day 15 to 85, whereas a bias towards CD4+ was observed for a second wave of clones expanding from day 15 to 37. Contracting CD4+ clones appeared mostly in the CM and EM memory subsets, whereas CD8+ clones were enriched in EMRA.

Sequencing used PBMCs or a T cell subset sorted from them (not recorded which). This chain is built from TRBV9 and TRBJ2-7; the D call is tentative, TRBD1 or TRBD2, as each matches 5 bases. The receptor was derived from an adult woman who had mild COVID-19 (a few samples of this study predate the infection). The sample titles of this study are shuffled in the database, so cell type and time point are left out; the donor was told from shared clones. The CDR3 region reads CASSVGDGDYGSYEQYF. The DNA is as follows: TGTGCCAGCAGCGTAGGGGACGGGGATTACGGATCCTACGAGCAGTACTTC.